Many counts were recorded for the clone carrying this TCR beta chain. Its antigen is undetermined. Staff drew about 10 milliliters of peripheral blood from each donor. Per sample, a minimum of 6 million PBMCs were isolated. Primers used in a second PCR of about 6 to 11 cycles were a sample-barcoded 5' primer and a J-beta primer mix. A template-switch adaptor containing 12 random nucleotides labeled each cDNA molecule. MiXCR was run by TCRdb on the 5' RACE reads, yielding one entry per CDR3 protein. The table shows 1.5 million to 2 million distinct CDR3 sequences, with about 39% occurring only once. The source of the sample is a study of blood T cells in healthy people across ages. Germline V gene sequence: CDR1 DFQATT, CDR2 SNEGSKA (reference sequence). Trimming removed 7 bases at V and 2 bases at J, with 8 bases between. CDR3 length equals 11 residues. The study's findings and limits: TCR beta diversity, measured per million T cells, fell in a roughly linear way with age.

This clonotype was obtained from a human donor in good health. Sequenced sample: blood. The J gene is TRBJ2-5, the V gene TRBV20-1; D perhaps matches TRBD1 (6 bases). CDR3 protein: CSGTVQETQYF. The CDR3 coding sequence is TGCAGTGGGACAGTACAAGAGACCCAGTACTTC.